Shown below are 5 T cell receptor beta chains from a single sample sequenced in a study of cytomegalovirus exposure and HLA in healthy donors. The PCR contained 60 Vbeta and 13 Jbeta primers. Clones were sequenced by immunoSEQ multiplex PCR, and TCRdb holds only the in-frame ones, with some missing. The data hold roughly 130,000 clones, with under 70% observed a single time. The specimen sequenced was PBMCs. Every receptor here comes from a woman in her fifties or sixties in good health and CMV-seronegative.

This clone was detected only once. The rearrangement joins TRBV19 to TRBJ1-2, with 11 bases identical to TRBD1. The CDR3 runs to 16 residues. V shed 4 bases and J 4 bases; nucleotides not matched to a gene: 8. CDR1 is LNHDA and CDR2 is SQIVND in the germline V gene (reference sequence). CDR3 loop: CASSTRDRGDLYGYTF. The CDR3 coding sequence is TGTGCCAGTAGTACGCGGGACAGGGGGGATCTCTATGGCTACACCTTC.

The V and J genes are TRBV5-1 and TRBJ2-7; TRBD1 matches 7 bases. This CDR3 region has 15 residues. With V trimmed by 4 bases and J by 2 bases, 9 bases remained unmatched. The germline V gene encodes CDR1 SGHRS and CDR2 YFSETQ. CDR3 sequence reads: CASSTGTALTYEQYF. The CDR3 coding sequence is TGCGCCAGCAGCACCGGGACAGCCCTTACCTACGAGCAGTACTTC.

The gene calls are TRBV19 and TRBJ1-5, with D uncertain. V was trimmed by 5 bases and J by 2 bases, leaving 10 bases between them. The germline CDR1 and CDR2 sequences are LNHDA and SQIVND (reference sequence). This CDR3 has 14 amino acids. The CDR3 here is CASSRVIGNQPQHF. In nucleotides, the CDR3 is TGTGCCAGTAGTCGGGTTATTGGCAATCAGCCCCAGCATTTT.

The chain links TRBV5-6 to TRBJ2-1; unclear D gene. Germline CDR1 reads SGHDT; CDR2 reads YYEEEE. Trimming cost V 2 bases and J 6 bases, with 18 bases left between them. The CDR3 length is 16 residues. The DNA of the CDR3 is TGTGCCAGCAGCTTTAGTCTCTGGGCCTCCGGCAATGAGCAGTTCTTC. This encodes CASSFSLWASGNEQFF.

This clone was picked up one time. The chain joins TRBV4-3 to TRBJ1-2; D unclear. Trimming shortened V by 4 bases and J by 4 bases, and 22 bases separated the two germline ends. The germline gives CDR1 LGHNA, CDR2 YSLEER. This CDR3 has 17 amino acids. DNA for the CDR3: TGCGCCAGCAGCCTAACCGGAGTAGGTCCTTTCCTCTATGGCTACACCTTC. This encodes CASSLTGVGPFLYGYTF.